This T cell receptor (beta chain) was found in a study of cytomegalovirus exposure and HLA in healthy donors. The study, taken as a whole, reports: One variant, a missense change in DCLRE1C, was linked in a later analysis to TCR beta V- and J-gene trimming. Rare TCR sequences predominated, though certain public TCRs were found in many donors.

The CDR3 has 14 residues. V lost 8 bases to trimming and J lost 6 bases; unmatched junction nucleotides: 5. The V gene's germline CDR1 is LNHDA and CDR2 SQIVND (reference sequence). As concerns this clone: Its antigen is as yet unknown.

PCR employed 60 Vbeta and 13 Jbeta primers. Using immunoSEQ multiplex PCR, the repertoire was profiled, and TCRdb retains in-frame clones only, with some absent. The sample lists around 98,000 clones, roughly 70% seen once, with 2% to 2.5% in the top ten. The sample consisted of PBMCs. J is TRBJ2-2 and V is TRBV19; 11 nucleotides match TRBD1. The clonotype originates from a middle-aged man in good health and CMV-seronegative. The CDR3 spells CASRDRGNPGELFF. The CDR3 DNA reads TGTGCCAGTCGGGACAGGGGGAATCCCGGGGAGCTGTTTTTT.